Each of the 13 T cell receptor delta chains below was sequenced from the same sample in a study of gamma-delta chains in newborns, infants, children. TCRdb applied CATT to the reads for clone calling. The profile covers approximately 5,400 delta-chain clones, with around a sixth appearing a single time and about 5.1% taken by the ten largest. Sequenced material: blood. Receptors originate from a child who was a newborn, infant or young child, either healthy, febrile or measles-vaccinated (not recorded which).

This clone rates as medium-sized (0.01 to 0.1%). The chain is built from TRDV2 and TRDJ1; 11 bases match TRDD3. Trimming cost V 3 bases and J 0 bases; bases outside gene matches: 8. The CDR3 is 17 residues long. Germline V gives CDR1 GEAIGNYY, CDR2 EKD. The CDR3 coding sequence is TGTGCCTGTGACGTACTGGGGGATAAGGCGGACACCGATAAACTCATCTTT. Its protein product is CACDVLGDKADTDKLIF.

This clone was seen a few times. The chain is built from TRDV1 and TRDJ1; 12 bases align to TRDD3. Germline V lookup: CDR1 TSWWSYY, CDR2 QGS. CDR3 length: 22 residues. The trim removed 1 base at V and 7 bases at J, leaving 25 bases unmatched. CDR3 in DNA: TGTGCTCTTGGGGAACGGTATCCGGACTACGACCAGTGCTGGGGGATACGCCCTAAACTCATCTTT. Amino acids: CALGERYPDYDQCWGIRPKLIF.

This clone was picked up a small number of times. The TCRdb protein fails to match the DNA translation at residue 11; the protein reported here was translated from the DNA. CDR3 sequence reads: CACDTVGILTVDKLIF. CDR3 nucleotides: TGTGCCTGTGACACCGTAGGGATACTAACTGTCGATAAACTCATCTTT. The chain employs TRDV2 and TRDJ1; 7 positions agree with TRDD3. The ends lost 0 bases at V and 4 bases at J; junction bases unmatched: 10. The CDR3 is 16 residues long. From germline, CDR1 is GEAIGNYY and CDR2 EKD.

The V gene lacks a call, and TRDJ1 is the J gene; the table assigns TRDD3, which was not confirmed against the DNA. The CDR3 loop spans 17 amino acids. The CDR3 DNA reads TGTGCCTTTTTTATTCCGTACTGGGGGAGAACCCTTGGTAAACTCATCTTT. Translation: CAFFIPYWGRTLGKLIF.

This clone was counted a few times. TCRdb pairs this DNA with a much larger clone's protein that differs at residue 11, likely a read error; the protein shown was translated from the DNA. The chain uses TRDV2 and TRDJ2, with 10 bases lining up with TRDD3. The germline gives CDR1 GEAIGNYY, CDR2 EKD. The CDR3 is 16 residues long. As DNA, the CDR3 is TGTGCCTGTGACACCTTGGGGGATACTTTGGCAGCACAACTCTTCTTT. Encoded protein: CACDTLGDTLAAQLFF.

Regarding this clone: This likely stems from a read error, as it lies one base from a far larger clone. The genes are TRDV2 and TRDJ2; 10 nucleotides align to TRDD3. The CDR3 consists of 14 residues. Trimming cost V 6 bases and J 5 bases; bases outside gene matches: 5. Germline values: CDR1 GEAIGNYY, CDR2 EKD. Written as DNA, the CDR3 is TGTGCCTGTAACATACTGGGGGATACAGCACAACTCTTCTTT. Translated, it gives CACNILGDTAQLFF.

This clone came up a few times. The identical CDR3 is also encoded by other nucleotide sequences in the sample. The V and J genes are TRDV2 and TRDJ1; D may be TRDD3 (6 bases). Trimming removed 0 bases at V and 1 base at J, with 8 bases between. The CDR3 is 14 amino acids. Germline V lookup: CDR1 GEAIGNYY, CDR2 EKD. CDR3 sequence (DNA): TGTGCCTGTGACACCTGGGGGCGCACCGATAAACTCATCTTT. Protein: CACDTWGRTDKLIF.

This clone was recorded a few times. With a much larger clone just one base away, this may be a read error. The sample contains more than one DNA sequence encoding this CDR3. The chain links TRDV2 to TRDJ1; TRDD3 might be the D (6 bases). CDR3 length equals 14 residues. Germline V gene data show CDR1 as GEAIGNYY and CDR2 as EKD. V lost 3 bases and J 2 bases, leaving 12 bases between the germline ends. CDR3: CACDPVGGTDKLIF. DNA of the CDR3: TGTGCCTGTGACCCCGTGGGGGGAACCGATAAACTCATCTTT.

This clone rates as medium-sized. This same CDR3 is encoded by further DNA sequences in the sample. CDR3 amino acids: CALAAKGGHLPPHYWGKLIF. The CDR3 DNA is TGTGCCCTGGCCGCGAAGGGTGGTCACCTACCACCGCACTACTGGGGGAAACTCATCTTT. This chain connects TRDV2 to TRDJ1, with 8 bases matching TRDD3. Looked up from germline, CDR1 is GEAIGNYY and CDR2 is EKD. This CDR3 is 20 amino acids long. J gave up 8 bases and V 9 bases, and 34 bases lay outside the gene matches.

This clone is judged medium-sized. This sequence joins TRDV2 and TRDJ1; TRDD3 matches at 9 bases. Per the germline V gene, CDR1 is GEAIGNYY and CDR2 is EKD. The CDR3 is 14 amino acids. J was trimmed by 2 bases and V by 4 bases; bases with no gene match: 4. CDR3: CACDFLGDTDKLIF. CDR3 nucleotide sequence: TGTGCCTGTGATTTCCTGGGGGATACCGATAAACTCATCTTT.

V usage is TRDV3 and J usage is TRDJ1; 12 bases align to TRDD3. The CDR3 is made up of 20 amino acids. Trimming cost V 3 bases and J 4 bases; bases outside gene matches: 24. Germline lookup yields CDR1 TVYSNPD and CDR2 GDNSRS (reference sequence). The DNA for the CDR3 is TGTGCCTTGGAGTCGGGGCTTACTGGGGGATACTCCCGTTTAGGCGATAAACTCATCTTT. This encodes CALESGLTGGYSRLGDKLIF.

The chain carries TRDV2 and TRDJ1, with 8 nucleotides matching TRDD3. V shed 3 bases and J 4 bases; nucleotides not matched to a gene: 9. Germline loops: CDR1 GEAIGNYY, CDR2 EKD. The CDR3 length is 15 residues. CDR3 DNA sequence: TGTGCCTGTGACCCCCAGCGGGGGATATTCGATAAACTCATCTTT. Its protein product is CACDPQRGIFDKLIF.

This clone was counted between two and nine times. This chain uses TRDV1 with TRDJ1; 8 nucleotides align to TRDD3. The CDR3 is made up of 18 amino acids. In germline, CDR1 is TSWWSYY, CDR2 QGS. V shed 1 base and J 4 bases; nucleotides not matched to a gene: 14. The CDR3 reads CALGERARLGDFDDKLIF. The CDR3 coding sequence is TGTGCTCTTGGGGAACGGGCCAGGTTGGGGGATTTTGACGATAAACTCATCTTT.